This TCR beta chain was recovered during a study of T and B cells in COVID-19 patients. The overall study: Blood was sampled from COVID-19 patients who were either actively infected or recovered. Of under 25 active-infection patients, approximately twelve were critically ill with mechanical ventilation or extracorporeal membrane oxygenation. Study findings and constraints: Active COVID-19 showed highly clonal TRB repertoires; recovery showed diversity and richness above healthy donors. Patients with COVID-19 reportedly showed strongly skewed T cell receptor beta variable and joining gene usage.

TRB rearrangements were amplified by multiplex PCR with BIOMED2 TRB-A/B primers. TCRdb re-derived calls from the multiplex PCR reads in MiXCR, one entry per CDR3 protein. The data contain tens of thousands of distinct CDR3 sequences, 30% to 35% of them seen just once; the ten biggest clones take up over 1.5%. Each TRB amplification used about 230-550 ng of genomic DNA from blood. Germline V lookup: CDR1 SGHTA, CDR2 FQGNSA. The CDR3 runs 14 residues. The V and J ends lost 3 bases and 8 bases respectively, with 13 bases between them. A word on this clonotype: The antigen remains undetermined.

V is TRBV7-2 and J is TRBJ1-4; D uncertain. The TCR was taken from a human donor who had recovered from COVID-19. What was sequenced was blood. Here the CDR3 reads CASSFKGSGEKLFF. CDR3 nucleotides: TGTGCCAGCAGCTTTAAGGGTTCGGGAGAAAAACTGTTTTTT. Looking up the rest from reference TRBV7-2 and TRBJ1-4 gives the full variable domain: GAGVSQSPSNKVTEKGKDVELRCDPISGHTALYWYRQSLGQGLEFLIYFQGNSAPDKSGLPSDRFSAERTGGSVSTLTIQRTQQEDSAVYLCASSFKGSGEKLFFGSGTQLSVL.